This T cell receptor beta chain derives from a study of blood T cell repertoires in COVID-19. Study summary: PBMCs, B-cell-depleted T cells, or T cells were the source of the cDNA or gDNA that made up the material.

This clone was counted a few times. Using immunoSEQ multiplex PCR, the repertoire was profiled, and TCRdb retains in-frame clones only, with some absent. The table shows roughly 95,000 clones, with under 90% occurring only once. Germline V gives CDR1 SGHVS, CDR2 FQNEAQ. This CDR3 comprises 13 residues. Trimming removed 5 bases from V and 6 bases from J, with 13 bases in between. The source of this sequence is a human donor in a cohort sampled during active COVID-19. Sequenced input: peripheral blood. V and J are TRBV7-8 and TRBJ1-2; D might be TRBD1 (5 bases). CDR3 amino acids: CASSPRRDDGYTF. The CDR3 DNA sequence: TGTGCCAGCAGCCCCCGGAGGGACGATGGCTACACCTTC.